This entry lists 19 T cell receptor beta chains sequenced from one sample in a study of T cell responses to AZD1222 COVID-19 vaccine. Using immunoSEQ multiplex PCR, the repertoire was profiled, and TCRdb retains in-frame clones only, with some absent. The sample contains some 150,000 clones, 88% of which appear only once. Specimen: peripheral blood, collected 28 days after the second dose of the MenACWY control vaccine. These receptors all come from an adult who received the MenACWY meningococcal vaccine as a control.

The gene calls are TRBV28 and TRBJ1-4; D possibly corresponds to TRBD1 (5 bases). Germline CDR1 and CDR2: MDHEN and SYDVKM. Trimming stripped 5 bases from V and 4 bases from J, with 14 bases between. The CDR3 length is 15 residues. The CDR3 here is CASSTPGLINEKLFF. For the CDR3, the DNA is TGTGCCAGCAGTACTCCGGGACTGATTAATGAAAAACTGTTTTTT.

The rearrangement uses TRBV5-4 and TRBJ1-2, with 7 bases fitting TRBD1. Germline V gene lookup returns CDR1 SGHNT and CDR2 YYREEE (reference sequence). The CDR3 has 13 residues. V was clipped by 4 bases and J by 8 bases; unmatched bases: 8. The chain's CDR3 is CASSPDREGGYTF. The CDR3, as DNA: TGTGCCAGCAGCCCAGACAGGGAGGGAGGCTACACCTTC.

The chain employs TRBV7-2 and TRBJ2-7; 8 bases match TRBD2. Per the germline V gene, CDR1 is SGHTA and CDR2 is FQGNSA. CDR3 length: 17 amino acids. Trimming removed 0 bases from V and 3 bases from J; junction bases left unmatched: 10. This CDR3 is CASSLAWRASGSYEQYF. The CDR3 nucleotides are TGTGCCAGCAGCTTAGCGTGGAGGGCCAGCGGGAGCTACGAGCAGTACTTC.

V usage is TRBV11-3 and J usage is TRBJ1-2; D not certain. The germline gives CDR1 SGHNT, CDR2 YENEEA. The CDR3 is made up of 13 amino acids. V was pared by 2 bases and J by 9 bases, with 13 bases between. The CDR3 coding sequence is TGTGCCAGCAGCTTAAACAACTTTAAGAGCTACACCTTC. Encoded protein: CASSLNNFKSYTF.

The DNA for the CDR3 is TGTGCCAGCAGCTCACGGACAGGGCAAGAGACCCAGTACTTC. It specifies CASSSRTGQETQYF. This rearrangement joins TRBV11-3 to TRBJ2-5, with TRBD1 matching over 8 bases. Unmatched junction bases numbered 3, after V lost 4 bases and J lost 2 bases. This CDR3 has 14 residues. CDR1 is SGHNT and CDR2 is YENEEA in the germline V gene.

The rearrangement joins TRBV23-1 to TRBJ1-1; TRBD1 might be the D (5 bases). TRBV23-1 is an open reading frame, and its role is uncertain. This CDR3 comprises 17 residues. The germline V and J ends were trimmed by 4 bases and 0 bases, with 18 bases remaining between them. The CDR3 DNA reads TGCGCCAGCAGTCGCAGGGTCGAGGACCAGGTGAACACTGAAGCTTTCTTT. Its translation: CASSRRVEDQVNTEAFF.

The chain couples TRBV3-1 (or the pseudogene TRBV3-2) to TRBJ2-1; 7 bases line up with TRBD2. The CDR3 loop spans 16 amino acids. The V and J ends lost 1 base and 4 bases, in that order; junction bases with no gene match: 7. Germline V gene lookup returns CDR1 LGHDT and CDR2 YNNKEL (reference sequence). In nucleotides, the CDR3 is TGTGCCAGCAGCCAAGTTGGACTAGGCACATACAATGAGCAGTTCTTC. It encodes CASSQVGLGTYNEQFF.

This clone appeared once. The chain is built from TRBV6-5 and TRBJ1-2; the D gene is possibly TRBD1 (6 bases). In germline, CDR1 is MNHEY, CDR2 SVGAGI. The CDR3 is made up of 16 amino acids. Trimming took off 4 bases at V and 3 bases at J, with 18 bases between the two ends. The CDR3 spells CASSSRGQGSHYGYTF. In DNA form, the CDR3 reads TGTGCCAGCAGTTCCCGGGGGCAGGGAAGTCACTATGGCTACACCTTC.

This clone has a handful of counts. This chain links TRBV25-1 with TRBJ1-1; D is possibly TRBD1 (5 bases). Trimming shortened V by 1 base and J by 6 bases, and 15 bases separated the two germline ends. This CDR3 comprises 15 residues. Germline values: CDR1 MGHDK, CDR2 SYGVNS. The CDR3 region is CASSEFIGAGAEAFF. In DNA, the CDR3 is TGTGCCAGCAGTGAATTCATCGGGGCCGGGGCTGAAGCTTTCTTT.

This rearrangement joins TRBV24-1 to TRBJ2-7; weak D call: TRBD1 (5 bases). Germline V gene lookup returns CDR1 KGHDR and CDR2 SFDVKD. This CDR3 spans 17 amino acids. The germline V and J ends were trimmed by 2 bases and 1 base, with 17 bases remaining between them. CDR3 in DNA: TGTGCCACCAGTGATTCTCGACAGCGCTCACCGTCCTACGAGCAGTACTTC. It is translated as CATSDSRQRSPSYEQYF.

CDR3: CASRLDRANGYTF. The CDR3 DNA reads as TGTGCCAGCAGACTGGACCGGGCGAATGGCTACACCTTC. The chain uses TRBV11-2 and TRBJ1-2; no clear D gene. The CDR3 has 13 amino acids. Germline V gene sequence: CDR1 SGHAT, CDR2 FQNNGV. V was cut by 6 bases and J by 6 bases, with 14 bases left in between.

The chain carries TRBV19 and TRBJ1-2; 8 bases fit TRBD1. CDR3 size: 14 residues. Germline values: CDR1 LNHDA, CDR2 SQIVND (reference sequence). Germline trimming cut 3 bases from V and 7 bases from J; bases unmatched to any gene: 7. As DNA, the CDR3 is TGTGCCAGTAGTATCGGACAGGGAACCATTGGCTACACCTTC. Its protein product is CASSIGQGTIGYTF.

This rearrangement joins TRBV5-1 to TRBJ2-5; 9 nucleotides match TRBD2. The CDR3 runs 18 residues. From germline, CDR1 is SGHRS and CDR2 YFSETQ. Losses at the gene ends were 0 bases for V and 4 bases for J; bases not matched to a gene: 13. CDR3 bases: TGCGCCAGCAGCTTGGCATCCGGCGGGGGGGCCTTTAGAGAGACCCAGTACTTC. Translating it yields CASSLASGGGAFRETQYF.

The chain combines TRBV4-1 with TRBJ1-6; possibly TRBD1 for D (5 bases). CDR1 and CDR2 (germline): MGHRA, YSYEKL. This CDR3 contains 16 residues. V was shortened by 3 bases and J by 4 bases, with 13 bases between the two germline ends. CDR3 amino acids: CASSQIQDGYNSPLHF. In DNA, the CDR3 is TGCGCCAGCAGCCAGATACAGGATGGTTATAATTCACCCCTCCACTTT.

The chain joins TRBV28 to TRBJ2-3, with TRBD2 identical over 12 bases. Germline loops: CDR1 MDHEN, CDR2 SYDVKM. CDR3 length equals 15 residues. V shed 5 bases and J 6 bases; nucleotides not matched to a gene: 6. CDR3 nucleotides: TGTGCCAGCAGTCCCCCGACTAGCGGGAGCGATACGCAGTATTTT. The encoded protein is CASSPPTSGSDTQYF.

This sequence joins TRBV5-1 and TRBJ1-1; 8 nucleotides align to TRBD1. CDR1 is SGHRS, CDR2 YFSETQ, per germline. V gave up 0 bases and J gave up 0 bases; unmatched junction bases: 4. The CDR3 covers 16 residues. CDR3 DNA: TGCGCCAGCAGCTTGGGGCAGGGGGCCATGAACACTGAAGCTTTCTTT. Its protein product is CASSLGQGAMNTEAFF.

The rearrangement links TRBV5-1 to TRBJ1-1; no clear D gene. CDR1 and CDR2 (germline): SGHRS, YFSETQ. Trimming took off 0 bases at V and 1 base at J, with 7 bases between the two ends. The CDR3 runs 14 residues. The CDR3 DNA follows: TGCGCCAGCAGCTTGGACACCCCGAACACTGAAGCTTTCTTT. Translation: CASSLDTPNTEAFF.

The chain carries TRBV11-2 and TRBJ1-5, with D unclear. The CDR3 runs 14 residues. Trimming removed 2 bases at V and 1 base at J, with 6 bases between. Germline V lookup: CDR1 SGHAT, CDR2 FQNNGV. Here the CDR3 DNA reads TGTGCCAGCAGCTTAATAGGGAGCAATCAGCCCCAGCATTTT. This encodes CASSLIGSNQPQHF.

V gene TRBV6-4 combines with J gene TRBJ1-6; a possible D gene is TRBD1 (6 bases). Germline V gives CDR1 MRHNA, CDR2 SNTAGT. V gave up 7 bases and J gave up 0 bases, with 22 bases separating them. CDR3 length equals 19 residues. CDR3 nucleotides: TGTGCCAGCACCCGCGGGCGGGACACCCAAAGCTCCTATAATTCACCCCTCCACTTT. It is translated as CASTRGRDTQSSYNSPLHF.